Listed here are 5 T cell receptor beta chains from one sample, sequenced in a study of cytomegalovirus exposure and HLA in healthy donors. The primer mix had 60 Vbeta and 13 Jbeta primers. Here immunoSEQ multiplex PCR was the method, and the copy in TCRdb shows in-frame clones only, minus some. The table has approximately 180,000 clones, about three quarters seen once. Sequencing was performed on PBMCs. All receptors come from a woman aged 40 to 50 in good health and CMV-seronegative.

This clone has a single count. This CDR3 is CASSAGLAGSHEQYF. As DNA, the CDR3 is TGTGCCAGCAGCGCAGGACTAGCGGGAAGCCACGAGCAGTACTTC. The V gene is TRBV9, the J gene TRBJ2-7; 12 positions agree with TRBD2. This CDR3 contains 15 residues. CDR1 SGDLS and CDR2 YYNGEE come from the germline V gene. The trim removed 3 bases at V and 5 bases at J, leaving 6 bases unmatched.

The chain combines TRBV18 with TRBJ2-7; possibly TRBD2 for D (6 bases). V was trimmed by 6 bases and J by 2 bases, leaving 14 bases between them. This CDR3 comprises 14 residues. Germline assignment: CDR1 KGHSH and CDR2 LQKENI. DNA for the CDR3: TGTGCCAGCTCCCCTGTGGAGGGCGCCTACGAGCAGTACGTC. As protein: CASSPVEGAYEQYV.

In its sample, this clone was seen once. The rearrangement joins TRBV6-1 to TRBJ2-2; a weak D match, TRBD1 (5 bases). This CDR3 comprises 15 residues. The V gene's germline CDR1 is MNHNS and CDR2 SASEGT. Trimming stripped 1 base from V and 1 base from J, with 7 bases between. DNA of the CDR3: TGTGCCAGCAGTGAAGGCAGGGTGAACACCGGGGAGCTGTTTTTT. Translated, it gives CASSEGRVNTGELFF.

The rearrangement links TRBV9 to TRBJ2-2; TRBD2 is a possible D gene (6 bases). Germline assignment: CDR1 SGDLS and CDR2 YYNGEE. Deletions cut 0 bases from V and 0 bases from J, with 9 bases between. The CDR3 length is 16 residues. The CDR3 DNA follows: TGTGCCAGCAGCGTAGCGGGAGCGGCGAACACCGGGGAGCTGTTTTTT. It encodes CASSVAGAANTGELFF. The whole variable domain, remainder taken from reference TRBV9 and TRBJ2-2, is DSGVTQTPKHLITATGQRVTLRCSPRSGDLSVYWYQQSLDQGLQFLIQYYNGEERAKGNILERFSAQQFPDLHSELNLSSLELGDSALYFCASSVAGAANTGELFFGEGSRLTVL.

This CDR3 reads CASSQPGISYEQYF. CDR3 DNA sequence: TGTGCCAGCAGCCAACCGGGGATCTCCTACGAGCAGTACTTC. J is TRBJ2-5 and V is TRBV7-3; weak D call: TRBD2 (5 bases). The J call may be incorrect, as the DNA end agrees better with TRBJ2-7. In germline, CDR1 is SGHTA, CDR2 FQGTGA. The CDR3 runs 14 residues.